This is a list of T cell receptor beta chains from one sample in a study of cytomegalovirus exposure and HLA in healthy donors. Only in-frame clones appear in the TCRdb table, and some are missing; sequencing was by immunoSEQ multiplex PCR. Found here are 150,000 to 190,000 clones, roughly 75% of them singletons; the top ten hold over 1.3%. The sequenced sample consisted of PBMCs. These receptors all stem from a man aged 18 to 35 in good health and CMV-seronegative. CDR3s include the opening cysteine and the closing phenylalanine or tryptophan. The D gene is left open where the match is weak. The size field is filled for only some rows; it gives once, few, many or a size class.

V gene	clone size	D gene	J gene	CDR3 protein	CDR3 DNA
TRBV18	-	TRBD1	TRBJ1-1	CASSLDRDTEAFF	TGTGCCAGCTCACTCGACAGGGACACTGAAGCTTTCTTT
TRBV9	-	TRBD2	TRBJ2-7	CASSADAGTSGTYEQYF	TGTGCCAGCAGCGCCGACGCCGGGACTAGCGGGACCTACGAGCAGTACTTC
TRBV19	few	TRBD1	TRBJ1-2	CASSIVDRVSYGYTF	TGTGCCAGTAGTATAGTGGACAGGGTGTCCTATGGCTACACCTTC
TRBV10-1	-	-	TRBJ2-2	CASAGEGLNTGELFF	TGCGCCAGCGCTGGCGAGGGACTGAACACCGGGGAGCTGTTTTTT
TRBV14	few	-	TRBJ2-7	CASSQLRHGEQYF	TGTGCCAGCAGCCAGCTCAGACACGGCGAGCAGTACTTC
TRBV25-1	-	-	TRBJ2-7	CASSELAPAGEQYF	TGTGCCAGCAGTGAGCTAGCGCCCGCCGGCGAGCAGTACTTC
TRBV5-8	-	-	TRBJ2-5	CASSRESQETQYF	TGTGCCAGCAGCCGGGAGTCTCAAGAGACCCAGTACTTC
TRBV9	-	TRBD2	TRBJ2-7	CASSVSGRLDEQYF	TGTGCCAGCAGCGTCAGCGGGAGACTGGACGAGCAGTACTTC
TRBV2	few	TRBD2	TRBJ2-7	CASRFRLAASYEQYF	TGTGCCAGCAGATTCAGACTAGCGGCCTCCTACGAGCAGTACTTC
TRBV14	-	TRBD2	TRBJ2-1	CASSQDGAGVFSGLGNEQFF	TGTGCCAGCAGCCAAGATGGGGCAGGTGTGTTTAGCGGGCTAGGCAATGAGCAGTTCTTC
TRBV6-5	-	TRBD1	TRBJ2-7	CASSYSQGAPAYEQYF	TGTGCCAGCAGTTACTCACAGGGGGCGCCCGCCTACGAGCAGTACTTC
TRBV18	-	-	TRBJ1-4	CASSPRREEKLFF	TGTGCCAGCTCACCAAGGAGGGAGGAAAAACTGTTTTTT
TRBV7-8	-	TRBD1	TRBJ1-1	CASSSRRPGGRAMNTEAFF	TGTGCCAGCAGCTCGAGAAGGCCAGGGGGTCGGGCTATGAACACTGAAGCTTTCTTT
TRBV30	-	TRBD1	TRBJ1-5	CAWSVQTGQEQPQHF	TGTGCCTGGAGTGTCCAGACAGGGCAGGAACAGCCCCAGCATTTT
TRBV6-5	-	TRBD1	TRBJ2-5	CASRPAQGAETQYF	TGTGCCAGCAGACCAGCACAGGGGGCGGAGACCCAGTACTTC
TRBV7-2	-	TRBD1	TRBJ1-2	CASSLEVTGIGYTF	TGTGCCAGCAGCTTAGAGGTGACAGGGATCGGCTACACCTTC
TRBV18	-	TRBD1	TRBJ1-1	CASSPGQGEKAFF	TGTGCCAGCTCACCGGGACAGGGCGAGAAAGCTTTCTTT
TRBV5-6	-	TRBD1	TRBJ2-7	CASSWRQGDEQYF	TGTGCCAGCAGCTGGAGACAGGGGGACGAGCAGTACTTC
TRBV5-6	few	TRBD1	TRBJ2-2	CASSPWTGGSGELFF	TGTGCCAGCAGCCCCTGGACAGGGGGCAGCGGGGAGCTGTTTTTT
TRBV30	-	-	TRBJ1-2	CAWSPGDYGYTF	TGTGCCTGGAGTCCAGGGGACTATGGCTACACCTTC
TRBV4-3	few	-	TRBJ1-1	CASSQEVRGSFWGEAFF	TGCGCCAGCAGCCAAGAGGTCCGGGGGTCATTTTGGGGTGAAGCTTTCTTT
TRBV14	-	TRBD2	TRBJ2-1	CASSQPAFAGASHEQFF	TGTGCCAGCAGCCAACCCGCGTTTGCGGGAGCGTCCCATGAGCAGTTCTTC
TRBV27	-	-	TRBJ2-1	CASTPSGLNEQFF	TGTGCCAGCACTCCCTCAGGCCTCAATGAGCAGTTCTTC
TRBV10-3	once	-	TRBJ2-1	CAIKEGFIGNEQFF	TGTGCCATCAAGGAGGGGTTTATCGGCAATGAGCAGTTCTTC
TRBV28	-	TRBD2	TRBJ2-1	CASSFAVSGTQNNEQFF	TGTGCCAGCAGTTTCGCGGTTAGCGGGACCCAAAACAATGAGCAGTTCTTC
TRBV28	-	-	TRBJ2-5	CASSLYRNQETQYF	TGTGCCAGCAGTTTATACAGGAACCAAGAGACCCAGTACTTC
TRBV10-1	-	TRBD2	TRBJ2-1	CASSESATSGPGNEQFF	TGCGCCAGCAGTGAGTCGGCGACTAGCGGTCCTGGGAATGAGCAGTTCTTC
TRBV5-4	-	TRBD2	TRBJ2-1	CASSSGLAGNEQFF	TGTGCCAGCAGCTCGGGACTAGCAGGGAATGAGCAGTTCTTC
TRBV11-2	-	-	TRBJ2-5	CASSLIQKRETQYF	TGTGCCAGCAGCTTAATTCAGAAGCGAGAGACCCAGTACTTC
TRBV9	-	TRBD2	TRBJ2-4	CASSVGREEDIQYF	TGTGCCAGCAGCGTAGGGCGGGAGGAGGACATTCAGTACTTC
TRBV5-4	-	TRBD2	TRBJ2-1	CASSETSGSHNEQFF	TGTGCCAGCAGCGAAACTAGCGGATCACACAATGAGCAGTTCTTC
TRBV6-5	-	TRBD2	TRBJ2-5	CASSYSGTSVQETQYF	TGTGCCAGCAGTTACTCCGGGACTAGCGTTCAAGAGACCCAGTACTTC
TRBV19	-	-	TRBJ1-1	CASRRVMNTEAFF	TGTGCCAGCCGCAGGGTAATGAACACTGAAGCTTTCTTT
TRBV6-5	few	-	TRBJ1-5	CASSEDSGGQPQHF	TGTGCCAGCAGTGAGGACAGTGGAGGTCAGCCCCAGCATTTT
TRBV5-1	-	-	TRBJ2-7	CASSLNTGYEQYF	TGCGCCAGCAGCTTGAACACAGGATACGAGCAGTACTTC
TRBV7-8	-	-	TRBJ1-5	CASSLDWAGPQHF	TGTGCCAGCAGCCTAGACTGGGCAGGGCCCCAGCATTTT
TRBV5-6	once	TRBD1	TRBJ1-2	CASSLRPGQGRDGYTF	TGTGCCAGCAGCTTGAGGCCCGGACAGGGCAGGGATGGCTACACCTTC
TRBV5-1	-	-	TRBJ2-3	CASSLGQATDTQYF	TGCGCCAGCAGCTTGGGCCAGGCCACAGATACGCAGTATTTT
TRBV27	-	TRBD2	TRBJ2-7	CASSWGLAGLYEQYF	TGTGCCAGCAGCTGGGGACTAGCGGGTCTCTACGAGCAGTACTTC
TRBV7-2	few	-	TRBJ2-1	CASSSQGHYNEQFF	TGTGCCAGCAGCTCACAGGGTCACTACAATGAGCAGTTCTTC
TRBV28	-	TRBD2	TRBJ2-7	CASTQGLAGSYEQYF	TGTGCCAGCACCCAGGGGCTAGCGGGATCCTACGAGCAGTACTTC
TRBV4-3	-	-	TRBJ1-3	CASSQDVPGATGNTIYF	TGCGCCAGCAGCCAAGATGTTCCGGGAGCTACTGGAAACACCATATATTTT
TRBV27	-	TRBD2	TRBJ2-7	CASSSPSTSGSGYEQYF	TGTGCCAGCAGTTCACCCTCCACTAGCGGGAGCGGGTACGAGCAGTACTTC
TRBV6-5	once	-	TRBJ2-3	CASSYSGGTSTDTQYF	TGTGCCAGCAGTTACTCGGGCGGGACTAGCACAGATACGCAGTATTTT
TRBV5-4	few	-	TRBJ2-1	CASSLNAVSSYNEQFF	TGTGCCAGCAGCTTGAACGCGGTTAGCTCCTACAATGAGCAGTTCTTC
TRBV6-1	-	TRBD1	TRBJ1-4	CASSPGQPSEKLFF	TGTGCCAGCAGCCCGGGACAGCCCTCTGAAAAACTGTTTTTT
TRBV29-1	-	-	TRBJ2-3	CSVDLQGPRTDTQYF	TGCAGCGTTGATCTGCAGGGGCCCCGCACAGATACGCAGTATTTT
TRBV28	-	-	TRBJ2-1	CAGKGVGEQFF	TGTGCCGGGAAGGGGGTCGGTGAGCAGTTCTTC
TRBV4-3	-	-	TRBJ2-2	CASSQEESGTGELFF	TGCGCCAGCAGCCAAGAGGAGTCGGGCACCGGGGAGCTGTTTTTT
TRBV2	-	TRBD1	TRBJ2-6	CASRRTGGSSGANVLTF	TGTGCCAGCAGGCGGACAGGGGGGAGCTCTGGGGCCAACGTCCTGACTTTC
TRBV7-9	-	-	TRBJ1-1	CASSFLEGSTEAFF	TGTGCCAGCAGCTTCTTGGAGGGGAGCACTGAAGCTTTCTTT
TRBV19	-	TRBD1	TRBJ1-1	CASSTPTGGNTEAFF	TGTGCCAGTAGTACACCGACAGGGGGGAACACTGAAGCTTTCTTT
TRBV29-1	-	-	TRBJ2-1	CSVRRGEQFF	TGCAGCGTCCGCAGAGGTGAGCAGTTCTTC
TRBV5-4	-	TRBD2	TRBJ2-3	CASSFRLAGAGPGTDTQYF	TGTGCCAGCAGCTTTCGCCTAGCGGGAGCGGGACCTGGCACAGATACGCAGTATTTT
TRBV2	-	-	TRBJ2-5	CASSAGTVQETQYF	TGTGCCAGCAGTGCGGGAACGGTTCAAGAGACCCAGTACTTC
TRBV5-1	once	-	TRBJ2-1	CASSLQQGVWDEQFF	TGCGCCAGCAGCTTGCAACAGGGTGTTTGGGATGAGCAGTTCTTC
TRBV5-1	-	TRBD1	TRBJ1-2	CASSLRTGADGYTF	TGCGCCAGCAGCCTACGGACAGGGGCGGATGGCTACACCTTC
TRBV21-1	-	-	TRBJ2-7	CASSKGRRAGFYEQYF	TGTGCCAGCAGCAAAGGGAGGAGGGCCGGGTTCTACGAGCAGTACTTC